The present TCR beta chain was sequenced within a study of T cell changes during pregnancy in multiple sclerosis. CDR3 length: 13 amino acids. Germline CDR1 and CDR2: WNHNN and SYGVQD (reference sequence). Trimming cost V 6 bases and J 1 base, with 10 bases left between them. This clone was recorded a few times. The table came from immunoSEQ multiplex PCR; TCRdb's copy has only in-frame clones and leaves some out. This table holds 20,000 or so clones, around 86% found once. The J gene is TRBJ2-7, the V gene TRBV10-1, with D hard to call. The TCR comes from a female donor in good health, enrolled as a control in a pregnancy study. Here the sequenced sample was CD8+ T cells from peripheral blood mononuclear cells, taken in the third trimester of pregnancy. For the CDR3, the DNA is TGCGCCAGCAGGAGTTCGTTATCCTACGAGCAGTACTTC. Its protein product is CASRSSLSYEQYF.